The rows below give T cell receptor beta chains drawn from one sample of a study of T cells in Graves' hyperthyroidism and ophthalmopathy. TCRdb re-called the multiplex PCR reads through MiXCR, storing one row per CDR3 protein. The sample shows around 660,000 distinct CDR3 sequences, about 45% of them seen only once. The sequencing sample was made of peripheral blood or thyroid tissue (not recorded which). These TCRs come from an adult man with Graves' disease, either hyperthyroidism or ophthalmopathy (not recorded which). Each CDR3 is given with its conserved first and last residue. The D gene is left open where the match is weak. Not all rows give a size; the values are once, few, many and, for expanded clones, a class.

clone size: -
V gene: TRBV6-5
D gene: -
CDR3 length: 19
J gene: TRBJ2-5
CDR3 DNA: TGTGCCAGCAGTTACTCGGGGTCGGTTTGGCTAGCGAAGCAAGAGACCCAGTACTTC
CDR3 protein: CASSYSGSVWLAKQETQYF

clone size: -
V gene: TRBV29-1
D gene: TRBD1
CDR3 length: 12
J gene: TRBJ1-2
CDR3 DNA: TGCAGCGTCGGGACAGACTCATATGGCTACACCTTC
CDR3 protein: CSVGTDSYGYTF

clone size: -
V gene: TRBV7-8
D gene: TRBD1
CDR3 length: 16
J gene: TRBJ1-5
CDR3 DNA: TGTGCCAGCATCCGGAGGGGACAGGGGAGAAATCAGCCCCAGCATTTT
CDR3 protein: CASIRRGQGRNQPQHF

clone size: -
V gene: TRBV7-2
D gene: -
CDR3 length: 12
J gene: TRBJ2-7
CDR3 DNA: TGTGCCAGCAGGGCTTACTCCTACGAGCAGTACTTC
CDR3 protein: CASRAYSYEQYF

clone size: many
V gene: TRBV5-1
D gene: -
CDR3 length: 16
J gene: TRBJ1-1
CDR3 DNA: TGCGCCAGCAGCTTCGAACGCGGGGGGCGGGACACTGAAGCTTTCTTT
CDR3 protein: CASSFERGGRDTEAFF

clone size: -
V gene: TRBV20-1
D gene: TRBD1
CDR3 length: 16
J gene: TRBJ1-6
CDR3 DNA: TGCAGTGCTAGAGCCACAGGGGCCCCAACCTTTTCACCCCTCCACTTT
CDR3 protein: CSARATGAPTFSPLHF

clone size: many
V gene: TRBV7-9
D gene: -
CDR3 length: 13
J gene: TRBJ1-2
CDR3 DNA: TGTGCCAGCAGCCCCCACCCGGAACATGGCTACACCTTC
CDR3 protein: CASSPHPEHGYTF

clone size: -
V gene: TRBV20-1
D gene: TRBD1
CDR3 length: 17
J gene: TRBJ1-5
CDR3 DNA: TGCAGTGCCCGAGACCGGGACAGGGAGGACCTAAGCCAGCCCCAGCATTTT
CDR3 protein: CSARDRDREDLSQPQHF

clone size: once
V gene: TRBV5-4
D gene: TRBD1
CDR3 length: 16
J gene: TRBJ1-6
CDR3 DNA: TGTGCCAACAGCTTTGACAGGGACAGGGTGGATTCACCCCTCCACTTT
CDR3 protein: CANSFDRDRVDSPLHF

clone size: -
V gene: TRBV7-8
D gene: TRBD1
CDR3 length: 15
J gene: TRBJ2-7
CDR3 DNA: TGTGCCAGCAGCTTAGATCAGACAGGGGGTTACGAGCAGTGCTTC
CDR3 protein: CASSLDQTGGYEQCF